The table lists the clone carrying this TCR beta chain with a count of one. These data are taken from a study of blood T cell repertoires in COVID-19. For the study at large: Spain, Italy and the United States supplied samples that represented acute and convalescent COVID-19. Nucleic acid was either cDNA or gDNA, and it came from T cells, B-cell-depleted T cells, or PBMCs.

The CDR3 spans 13 residues. Deletions cut 6 bases from V and 5 bases from J, with 16 bases between. CDR1 is SQVTM, CDR2 ANQGSEA, per germline. Authors' methods: Amplifying reference gene primers gave estimates of nucleated cell counts. TCRdb's table, derived via immunoSEQ multiplex PCR, lists solely in-frame clones and lacks some. V, J and clone size reflect that table, while D and trimming were determined from the DNA. The sample consists of roughly 70,000 clones, over 75% of them appearing once. Sequences were obtained from peripheral blood. This chain joins TRBV29-1 and TRBJ1-2, with a possible D match to TRBD1 (5 bases). The TCR was taken from a human donor in a cohort sampled during active COVID-19. The CDR3 DNA is TGCAGCGTGCCGACAGTCGAGGTTTATGGCTACACCTTC. Translated, it gives CSVPTVEVYGYTF.